Listed below are T cell receptor beta chains from one sample, sequenced in a study of blood T cell repertoires in COVID-19. Sequencing used immunoSEQ multiplex PCR; TCRdb keeps in-frame clones, though not all of them. In the table there are 130,000 or so clones, around 83% of which are singletons. The sequenced material came from peripheral blood. Receptors originate from a human donor in a cohort sampled during active COVID-19. The CDR3 runs from the conserved cysteine through the conserved F or W. D genes are given only for firm matches. Expanded clones are given a class, and other clones once, few, many or no size at all.

d_call: TRBD1
v_call: TRBV27
j_call: TRBJ1-2
clone_size: .
cdr3_aa: CASTLQGAHGYTF
cdr3_nt: TGTGCCAGCACCCTCCAGGGGGCGCATGGCTACACCTTC

d_call: .
v_call: TRBV30
j_call: TRBJ2-7
clone_size: .
cdr3_aa: CAWSRPGGIYEQYF
cdr3_nt: TGTGCCTGGAGTAGGCCAGGGGGGATCTACGAGCAGTACTTC

d_call: TRBD1
v_call: TRBV7-2
j_call: TRBJ1-2
clone_size: .
cdr3_aa: CASSYYAGQGLYGYTF
cdr3_nt: TGTGCCAGCAGCTACTATGCGGGACAGGGGCTCTATGGCTACACCTTC

d_call: .
v_call: TRBV5-6
j_call: TRBJ1-4
clone_size: .
cdr3_aa: CASSFGHHTGEKLFF
cdr3_nt: TGTGCCAGCAGCTTCGGGCACCACACAGGAGAAAAACTGTTTTTT

d_call: .
v_call: TRBV29-1
j_call: TRBJ1-1
clone_size: few
cdr3_aa: CSVTTLGDSEAFF
cdr3_nt: TGCAGCGTCACGACCCTTGGGGACTCTGAAGCTTTCTTT

d_call: .
v_call: TRBV2
j_call: TRBJ1-1
clone_size: .
cdr3_aa: CASSGQGTEAFF
cdr3_nt: TGTGCCAGCAGTGGGCAGGGCACTGAAGCTTTCTTT

d_call: .
v_call: TRBV7-8
j_call: TRBJ1-5
clone_size: .
cdr3_aa: CASSPFAGDNQPQHF
cdr3_nt: TGTGCCAGCAGCCCTTTTGCAGGGGACAATCAGCCCCAGCATTTT

d_call: TRBD2
v_call: TRBV5-4
j_call: TRBJ2-3
clone_size: once
cdr3_aa: CASSLGATSVWGDTQYF
cdr3_nt: TGTGCCAGCAGCTTGGGGGCGACTAGCGTGTGGGGAGATACGCAGTATTTT

d_call: TRBD2
v_call: TRBV30
j_call: TRBJ2-2
clone_size: .
cdr3_aa: CAWSQLAGVYTGELFF
cdr3_nt: TGTGCCTGGAGCCAACTAGCGGGAGTCTACACCGGGGAGCTGTTTTTT

d_call: .
v_call: TRBV30
j_call: TRBJ1-3
clone_size: .
cdr3_aa: CAWSVQNTIYF
cdr3_nt: TGTGCCTGGAGTGTCCAAAACACCATATATTTT